Listed below are T cell receptor beta chains from one sample, sequenced in a study of monozygotic twins with inflammatory bowel disease. TCRdb reprocessed the 5' RACE reads and keeps a single row for each CDR3 protein, giving no DNA. The sample holds 45,000 or so distinct CDR3 sequences. Sequencing was carried out using blood. The receptors here all came from a human donor with ulcerative colitis or Crohn's disease, or a healthy co-twin of an affected twin (not recorded which). The CDR3 runs from the conserved cysteine through the conserved F or W. Expanded clones are given a class, and other clones once, few, many or no size at all.

clone size: -
V gene: TRBV7-3
J gene: TRBJ1-1
CDR3 protein: CASSLYGMGQTEAFF

clone size: medium-sized
V gene: TRBV20-1
J gene: TRBJ1-6
CDR3 protein: CSAREGGRSYSPLHF

clone size: -
V gene: TRBV7-8
J gene: TRBJ1-3
CDR3 protein: CASSQDRRDRGFTVGNTIYF

clone size: -
V gene: TRBV7-2
J gene: TRBJ1-2
CDR3 protein: CASSPSRANYGYTF

clone size: -
V gene: TRBV20-1
J gene: TRBJ2-1
CDR3 protein: CSAGGLANEQFF

clone size: -
V gene: TRBV6-2/TRBV6-3
J gene: TRBJ2-6
CDR3 protein: CASRWGLAGSGANVLTF

clone size: -
V gene: TRBV5-4
J gene: TRBJ2-1
CDR3 protein: CASSGGATSSYNEQFF

clone size: -
V gene: TRBV7-2
J gene: TRBJ1-1
CDR3 protein: CASSLGTGGWTEAFF

clone size: -
V gene: TRBV6-2/TRBV6-3
J gene: TRBJ2-3
CDR3 protein: CASRNTGLGAQDTQYF

clone size: -
V gene: TRBV6-6
J gene: TRBJ1-2
CDR3 protein: CASSSRTGAGGYTF

clone size: -
V gene: TRBV28
J gene: TRBJ1-1
CDR3 protein: CASSYREMNTEAFF

clone size: -
V gene: TRBV11-2
J gene: TRBJ2-5
CDR3 protein: CASKMQGTKKETQYF

clone size: -
V gene: TRBV20-1
J gene: TRBJ1-4
CDR3 protein: CSARETLVKELFF

clone size: -
V gene: TRBV18
J gene: TRBJ2-6
CDR3 protein: CASSPIPGQNSGANVLTF

clone size: -
V gene: TRBV20-1
J gene: TRBJ1-1
CDR3 protein: CSARRQGGEAFF

clone size: -
V gene: TRBV7-9
J gene: TRBJ2-1
CDR3 protein: CASSLAATYNEQFF

clone size: -
V gene: TRBV4-1
J gene: TRBJ1-2
CDR3 protein: CASSQGEFAALLNYGYTF

clone size: -
V gene: TRBV30
J gene: TRBJ2-3
CDR3 protein: CAWSGGGQEWDTQYF

clone size: -
V gene: TRBV3-1
J gene: TRBJ1-2
CDR3 protein: CASSQGNYGYTF

clone size: -
V gene: TRBV20-1
J gene: TRBJ2-3
CDR3 protein: CSARVLAGVLDTQYF

clone size: -
V gene: TRBV3-1
J gene: TRBJ2-7
CDR3 protein: CASSPRRGEQYF

clone size: -
V gene: TRBV7-9
J gene: TRBJ2-3
CDR3 protein: CASSPSGDTQYF

clone size: -
V gene: TRBV4-1
J gene: TRBJ1-3
CDR3 protein: CASSSPISSGNTIYF

clone size: -
V gene: TRBV2
J gene: TRBJ2-1
CDR3 protein: CASSAGVEDSYNEQFF

clone size: -
V gene: TRBV5-4
J gene: TRBJ2-1
CDR3 protein: CASSGKDNEQFF

clone size: -
V gene: TRBV5-1
J gene: TRBJ2-6
CDR3 protein: CASSLAASVTGANVLTF

clone size: -
V gene: TRBV20-1
J gene: TRBJ2-7
CDR3 protein: CSAWDRGYEQYF

clone size: -
V gene: TRBV5-4
J gene: TRBJ1-1
CDR3 protein: CASSSGRTGWTEAFF

clone size: -
V gene: TRBV25-1
J gene: TRBJ2-6
CDR3 protein: CASSDDRAGANVLTF